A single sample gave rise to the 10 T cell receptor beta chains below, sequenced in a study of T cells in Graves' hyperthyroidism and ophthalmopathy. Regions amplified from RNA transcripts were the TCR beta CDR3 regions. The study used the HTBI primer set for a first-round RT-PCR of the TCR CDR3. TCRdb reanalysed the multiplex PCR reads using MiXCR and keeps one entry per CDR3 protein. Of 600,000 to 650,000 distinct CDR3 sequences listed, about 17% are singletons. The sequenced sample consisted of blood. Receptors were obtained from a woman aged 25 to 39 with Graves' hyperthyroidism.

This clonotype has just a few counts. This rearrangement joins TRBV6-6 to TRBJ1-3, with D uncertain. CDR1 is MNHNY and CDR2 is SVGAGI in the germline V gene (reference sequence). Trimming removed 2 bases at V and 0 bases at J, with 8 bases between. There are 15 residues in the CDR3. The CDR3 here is CASSYGQISGNTIYF. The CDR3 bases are TGTGCCAGCAGTTACGGTCAGATCTCTGGAAACACCATATATTTT.

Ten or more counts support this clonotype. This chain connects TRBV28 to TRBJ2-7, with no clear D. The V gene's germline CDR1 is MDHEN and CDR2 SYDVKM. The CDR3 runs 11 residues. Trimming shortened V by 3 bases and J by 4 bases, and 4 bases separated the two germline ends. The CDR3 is CASSFLYEQYF. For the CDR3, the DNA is TGTGCCAGCAGTTTTCTGTACGAGCAGTACTTC.

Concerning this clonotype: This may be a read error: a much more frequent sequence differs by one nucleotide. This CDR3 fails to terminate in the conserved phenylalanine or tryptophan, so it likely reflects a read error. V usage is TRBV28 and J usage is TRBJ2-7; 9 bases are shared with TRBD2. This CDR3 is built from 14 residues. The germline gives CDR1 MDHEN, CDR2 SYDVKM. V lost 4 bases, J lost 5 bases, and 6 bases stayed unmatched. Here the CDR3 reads CASSSPGLAHEQYL. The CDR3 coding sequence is TGTGCCAGCAGTTCCCCGGGACTAGCCCACGAGCAGTACCTC.

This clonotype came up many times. CDR3 in amino acids: CASSLPEMNTEAFF. The CDR3 DNA reads as TGCGCCAGCAGCTTGCCAGAAATGAACACTGAAGCTTTCTTT. The rearrangement uses TRBV5-1 and TRBJ1-1, with no clear D. The CDR3 length is 14 residues. Germline CDR1 and CDR2: SGHRS and YFSETQ. Trimming took off 1 base at V and 0 bases at J, with 7 bases between the two ends.

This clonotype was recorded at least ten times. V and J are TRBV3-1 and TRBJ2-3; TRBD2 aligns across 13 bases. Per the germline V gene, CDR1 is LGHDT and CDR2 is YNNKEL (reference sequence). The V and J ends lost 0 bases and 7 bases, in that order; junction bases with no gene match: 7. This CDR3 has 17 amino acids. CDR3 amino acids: CASSQELLAGGPHTQYF. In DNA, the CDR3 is TGTGCCAGCAGCCAAGAGTTACTAGCGGGAGGGCCTCATACGCAGTATTTT.

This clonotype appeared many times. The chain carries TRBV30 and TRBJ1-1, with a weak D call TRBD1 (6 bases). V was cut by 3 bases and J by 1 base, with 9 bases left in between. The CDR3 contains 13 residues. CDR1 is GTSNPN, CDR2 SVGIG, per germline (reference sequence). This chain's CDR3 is CAWRRQANTEAFF. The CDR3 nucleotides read TGTGCCTGGAGGAGACAGGCGAACACTGAAGCTTTCTTT.

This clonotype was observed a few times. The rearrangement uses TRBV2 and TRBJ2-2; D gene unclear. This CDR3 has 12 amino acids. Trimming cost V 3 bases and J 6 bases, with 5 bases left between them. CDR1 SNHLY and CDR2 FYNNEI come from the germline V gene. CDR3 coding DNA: TGTGCCAGCAGTGATCCCCCCGGGGAGCTGTTTTTT. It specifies CASSDPPGELFF.

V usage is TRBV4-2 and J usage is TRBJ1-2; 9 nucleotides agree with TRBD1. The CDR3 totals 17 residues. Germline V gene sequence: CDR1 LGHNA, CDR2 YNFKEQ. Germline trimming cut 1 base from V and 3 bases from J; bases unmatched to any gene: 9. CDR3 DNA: TGTGCCAGCAGCCAAGCATACAGGGGGCGCATGGACTATGGCTACACCTTC. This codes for CASSQAYRGRMDYGYTF.

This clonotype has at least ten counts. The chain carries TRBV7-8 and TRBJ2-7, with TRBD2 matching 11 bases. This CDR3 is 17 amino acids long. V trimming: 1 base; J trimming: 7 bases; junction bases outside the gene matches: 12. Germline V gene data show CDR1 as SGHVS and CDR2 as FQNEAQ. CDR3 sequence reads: CASSLVMISGRDQEQYF. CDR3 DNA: TGTGCCAGCAGCTTAGTGATGATTAGCGGGAGGGATCAGGAGCAGTACTTC.

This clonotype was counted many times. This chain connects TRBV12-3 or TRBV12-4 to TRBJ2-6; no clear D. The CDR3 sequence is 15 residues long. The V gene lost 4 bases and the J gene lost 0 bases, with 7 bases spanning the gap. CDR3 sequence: CASSSVNSGANVLTF. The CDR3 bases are TGTGCCAGCAGTTCCGTGAACTCTGGGGCCAACGTCCTGACTTTC.